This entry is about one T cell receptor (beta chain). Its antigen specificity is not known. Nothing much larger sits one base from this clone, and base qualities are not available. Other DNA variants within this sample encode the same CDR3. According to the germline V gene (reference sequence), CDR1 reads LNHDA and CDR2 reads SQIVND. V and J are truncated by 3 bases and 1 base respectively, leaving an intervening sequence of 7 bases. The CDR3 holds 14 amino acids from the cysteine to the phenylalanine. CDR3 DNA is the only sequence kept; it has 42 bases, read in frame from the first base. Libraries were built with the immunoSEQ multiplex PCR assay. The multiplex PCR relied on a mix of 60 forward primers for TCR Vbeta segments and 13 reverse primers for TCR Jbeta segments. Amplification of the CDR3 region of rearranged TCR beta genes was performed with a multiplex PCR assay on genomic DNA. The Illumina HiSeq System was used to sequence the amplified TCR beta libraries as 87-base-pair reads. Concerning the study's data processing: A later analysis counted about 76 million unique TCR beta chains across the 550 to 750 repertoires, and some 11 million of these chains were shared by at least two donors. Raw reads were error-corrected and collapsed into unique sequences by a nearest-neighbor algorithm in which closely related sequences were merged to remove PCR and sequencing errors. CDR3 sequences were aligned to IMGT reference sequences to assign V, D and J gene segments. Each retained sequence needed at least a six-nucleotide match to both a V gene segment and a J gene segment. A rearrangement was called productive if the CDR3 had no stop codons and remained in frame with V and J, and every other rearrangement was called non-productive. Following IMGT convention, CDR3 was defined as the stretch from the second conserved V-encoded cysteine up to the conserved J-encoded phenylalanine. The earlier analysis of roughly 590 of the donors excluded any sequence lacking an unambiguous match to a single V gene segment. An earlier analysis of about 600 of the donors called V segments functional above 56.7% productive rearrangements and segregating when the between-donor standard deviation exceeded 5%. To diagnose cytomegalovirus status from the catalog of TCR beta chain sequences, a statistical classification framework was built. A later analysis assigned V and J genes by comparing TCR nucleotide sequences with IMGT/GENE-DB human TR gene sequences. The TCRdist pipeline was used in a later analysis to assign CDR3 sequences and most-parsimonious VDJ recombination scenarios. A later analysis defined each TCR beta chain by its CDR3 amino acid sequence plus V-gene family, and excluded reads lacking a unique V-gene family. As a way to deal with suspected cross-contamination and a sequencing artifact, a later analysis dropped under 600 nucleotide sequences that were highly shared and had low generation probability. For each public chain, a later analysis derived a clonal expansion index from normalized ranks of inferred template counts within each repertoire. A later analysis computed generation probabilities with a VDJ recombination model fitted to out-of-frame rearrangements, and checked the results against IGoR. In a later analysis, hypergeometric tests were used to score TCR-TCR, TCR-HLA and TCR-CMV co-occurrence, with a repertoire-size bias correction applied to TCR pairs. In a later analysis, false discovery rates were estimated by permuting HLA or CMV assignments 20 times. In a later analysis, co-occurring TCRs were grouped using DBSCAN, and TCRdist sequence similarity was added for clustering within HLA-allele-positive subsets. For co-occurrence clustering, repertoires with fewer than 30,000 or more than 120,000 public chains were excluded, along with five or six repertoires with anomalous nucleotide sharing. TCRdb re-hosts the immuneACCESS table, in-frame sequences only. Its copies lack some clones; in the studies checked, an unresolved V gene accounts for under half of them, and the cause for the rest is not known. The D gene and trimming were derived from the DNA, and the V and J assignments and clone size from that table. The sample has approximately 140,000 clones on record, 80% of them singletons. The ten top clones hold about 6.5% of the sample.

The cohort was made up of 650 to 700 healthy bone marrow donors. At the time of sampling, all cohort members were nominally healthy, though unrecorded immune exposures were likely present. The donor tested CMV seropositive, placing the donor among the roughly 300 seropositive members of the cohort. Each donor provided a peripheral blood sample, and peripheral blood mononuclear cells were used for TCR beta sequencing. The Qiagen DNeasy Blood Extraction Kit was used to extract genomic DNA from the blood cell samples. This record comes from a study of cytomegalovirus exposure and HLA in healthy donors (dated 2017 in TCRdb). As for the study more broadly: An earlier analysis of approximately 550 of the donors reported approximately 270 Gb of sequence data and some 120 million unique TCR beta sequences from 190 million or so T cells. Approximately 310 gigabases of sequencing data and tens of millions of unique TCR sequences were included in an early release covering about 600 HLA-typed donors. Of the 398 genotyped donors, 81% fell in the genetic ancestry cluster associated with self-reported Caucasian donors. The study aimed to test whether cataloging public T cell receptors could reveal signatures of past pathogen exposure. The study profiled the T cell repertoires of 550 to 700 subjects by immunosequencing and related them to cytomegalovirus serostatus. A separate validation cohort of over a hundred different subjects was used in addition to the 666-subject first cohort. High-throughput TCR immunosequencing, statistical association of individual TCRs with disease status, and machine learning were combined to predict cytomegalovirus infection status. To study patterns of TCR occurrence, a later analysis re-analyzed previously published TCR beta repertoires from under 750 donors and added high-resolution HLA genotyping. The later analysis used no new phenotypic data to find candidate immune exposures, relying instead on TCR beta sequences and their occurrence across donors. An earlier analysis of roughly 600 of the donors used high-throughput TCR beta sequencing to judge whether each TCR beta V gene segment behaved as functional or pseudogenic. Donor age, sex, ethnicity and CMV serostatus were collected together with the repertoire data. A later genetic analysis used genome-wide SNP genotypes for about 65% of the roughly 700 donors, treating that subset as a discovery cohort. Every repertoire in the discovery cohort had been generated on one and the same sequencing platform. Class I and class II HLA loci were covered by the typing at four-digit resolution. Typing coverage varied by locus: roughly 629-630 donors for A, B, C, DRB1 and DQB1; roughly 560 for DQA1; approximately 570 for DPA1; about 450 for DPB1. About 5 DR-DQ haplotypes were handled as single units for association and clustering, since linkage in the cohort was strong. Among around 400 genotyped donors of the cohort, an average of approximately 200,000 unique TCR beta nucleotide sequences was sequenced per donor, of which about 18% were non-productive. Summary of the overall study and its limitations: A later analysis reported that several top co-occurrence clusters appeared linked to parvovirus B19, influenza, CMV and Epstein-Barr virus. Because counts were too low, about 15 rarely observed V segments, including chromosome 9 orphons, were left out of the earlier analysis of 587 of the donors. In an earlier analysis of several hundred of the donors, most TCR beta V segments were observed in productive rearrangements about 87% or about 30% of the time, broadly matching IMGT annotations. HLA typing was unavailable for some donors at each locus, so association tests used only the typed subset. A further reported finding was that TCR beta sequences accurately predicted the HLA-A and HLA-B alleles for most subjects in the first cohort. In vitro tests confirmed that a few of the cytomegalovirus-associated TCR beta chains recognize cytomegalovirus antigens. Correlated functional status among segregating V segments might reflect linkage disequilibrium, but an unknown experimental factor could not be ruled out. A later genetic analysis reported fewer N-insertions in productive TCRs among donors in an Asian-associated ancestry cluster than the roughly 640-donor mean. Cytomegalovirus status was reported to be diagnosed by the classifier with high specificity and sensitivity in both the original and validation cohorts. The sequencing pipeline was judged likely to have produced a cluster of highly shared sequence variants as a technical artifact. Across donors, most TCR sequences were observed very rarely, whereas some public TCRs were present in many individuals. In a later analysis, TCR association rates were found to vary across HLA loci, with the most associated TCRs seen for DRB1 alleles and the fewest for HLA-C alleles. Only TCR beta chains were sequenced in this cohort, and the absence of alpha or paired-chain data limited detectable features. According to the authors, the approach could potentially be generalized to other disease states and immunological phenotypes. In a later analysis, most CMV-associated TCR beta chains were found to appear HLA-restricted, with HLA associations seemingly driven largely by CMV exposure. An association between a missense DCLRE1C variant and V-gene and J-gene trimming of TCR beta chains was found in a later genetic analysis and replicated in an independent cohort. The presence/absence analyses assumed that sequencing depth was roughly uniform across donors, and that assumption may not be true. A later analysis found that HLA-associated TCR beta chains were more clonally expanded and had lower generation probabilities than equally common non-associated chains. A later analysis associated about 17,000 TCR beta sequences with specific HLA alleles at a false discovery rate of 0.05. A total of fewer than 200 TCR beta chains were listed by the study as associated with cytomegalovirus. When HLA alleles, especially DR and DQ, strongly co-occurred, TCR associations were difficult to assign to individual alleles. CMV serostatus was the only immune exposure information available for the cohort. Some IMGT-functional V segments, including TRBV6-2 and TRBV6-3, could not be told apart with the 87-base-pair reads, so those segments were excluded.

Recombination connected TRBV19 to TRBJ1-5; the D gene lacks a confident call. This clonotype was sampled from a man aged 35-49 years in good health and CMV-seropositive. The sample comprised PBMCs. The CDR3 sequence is CASSMGRSNQPQHF. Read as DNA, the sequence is TGTGCCAGTAGTATGGGCAGGAGCAATCAGCCCCAGCATTTT.